Below, 32 T cell receptor beta chains from the same sample are listed, as sequenced in a study of blood T cell repertoires in COVID-19. Profiling relied on immunoSEQ multiplex PCR, and the TCRdb table lists in-frame clones only, not all of them. Among roughly 270,000 clones listed, 65% to 90% were seen once. The material sequenced was peripheral blood. These receptors were collected from a man aged 50-60 years with active or convalescent COVID-19.

Written as DNA, the CDR3 is TGCGCCAGCAGCCAAGATCGAGTCGTAAGGGAGAATTCACCCCTCCACTTT. It codes for CASSQDRVVRENSPLHF. This chain uses TRBV4-1 with TRBJ1-6; D is uncertain. CDR1 is MGHRA, CDR2 YSYEKL, per germline. CDR3 length: 17 amino acids. Trimming removed 0 bases at V and 7 bases at J, with 16 bases between.

CDR3 in DNA: TGTGCCAGCAGCTTCGCTAGCGGTACGCAGTATTTT. Protein sequence: CASSFASGTQYF. This rearrangement joins TRBV7-2 to TRBJ2-3; 7 nucleotides align to TRBD2. V shed 3 bases and J 8 bases; nucleotides not matched to a gene: 2. CDR1 SGHTA and CDR2 FQGNSA come from the germline V gene. CDR3 size: 12 residues.

This rearrangement joins TRBV19 to TRBJ1-5; D is perhaps TRBD1 (5 bases). The CDR3 loop spans 15 amino acids. Germline V gene sequence: CDR1 LNHDA, CDR2 SQIVND (reference sequence). Trimming shortened V by 4 bases and J by 0 bases, and 10 bases separated the two germline ends. This chain's CDR3 is CASSRTSPSNQPQHF. CDR3 DNA: TGTGCCAGTAGTAGGACATCTCCTAGCAATCAGCCCCAGCATTTT.

The V call is TRBV4-3, the J call TRBJ2-1, with D perhaps matching TRBD2 (5 bases). V gave up 1 base and J gave up 10 bases, with 11 bases separating them. The CDR3 runs to 13 residues. The germline V gene has CDR1 LGHNA and CDR2 YSLEER. The CDR3 protein is CASSQGLGGEQFF. In DNA form, the CDR3 reads TGCGCCAGCAGCCAAGGTCTCGGCGGGGAGCAGTTCTTC.

V usage is TRBV5-1 and J usage is TRBJ2-1, with TRBD1 as a possible D gene (5 bases). CDR3 size: 17 residues. Germline-derived CDR1 and CDR2 are SGHRS and YFSETQ. Trimming left V 0 bases short and J 7 bases short, with 20 bases between. CDR3 in DNA: TGCGCCAGCAGCTTGGCTCCGACAGTTTTGGGGTTGAATGAGCAGTTCTTC. Residues: CASSLAPTVLGLNEQFF.

The chain has TRBV14 and TRBJ2-7; D is ambiguous. Trimming removed 4 bases from V and 0 bases from J, with 10 bases in between. CDR3 length: 14 residues. Germline-derived CDR1 and CDR2 are SGHDN and FVKESK. The CDR3 here is CASSLTGPSYEQYF. In nucleotides, the CDR3 is TGTGCCAGCAGCCTCACTGGGCCCTCCTACGAGCAGTACTTC. Complete variable domain (other parts from reference TRBV14 and TRBJ2-7): EAGVTQFPSHSVIEKGQTVTLRCDPISGHDNLYWYRRVMGKEIKFLLHFVKESKQDESGMPNNRFLAERTGGTYSTLKVQPAELEDSGVYFCASSLTGPSYEQYFGPGTRLTVT.

This chain uses TRBV28 with TRBJ2-7; TRBD2 might be the D (6 bases). Per the germline V gene, CDR1 is MDHEN and CDR2 is SYDVKM. V was trimmed by 6 bases and J by 3 bases, leaving 15 bases between them. CDR3 size: 14 residues. For the CDR3, the DNA is TGTGCCAGCAGCGGAACGGCGGGATTCTACGAGCAGTACTTC. The encoded protein is CASSGTAGFYEQYF.

This rearrangement joins TRBV19 to TRBJ2-7, with 10 bases matching TRBD1. CDR3 length: 16 residues. After removal of 4 bases from V and 4 bases from J, the junction contained 10 bases not matched to a gene. Germline CDR1 reads LNHDA; CDR2 reads SQIVND (reference sequence). CDR3 in DNA: TGTGCCAGTAGTACCTTCTCGGACAGGGGGAGGTACGAGCAGTACTTC. This codes for CASSTFSDRGRYEQYF.

The rearrangement uses TRBV3-1 (or the pseudogene TRBV3-2) and TRBJ1-2, with a possible D match to TRBD1 (5 bases). Germline assignment: CDR1 LGHDT and CDR2 YNNKEL (reference sequence). This CDR3 is 14 amino acids long. V was shortened by 0 bases and J by 3 bases, with 8 bases between the two germline ends. The CDR3 DNA follows: TGTGCCAGCAGCCAAGAGGAGGGGTACTATGGCTACACCTTC. Translating it yields CASSQEEGYYGYTF.

V is TRBV4-2 and J is TRBJ2-4; D remains ambiguous. Trimming took off 0 bases at V and 9 bases at J, with 18 bases between the two ends. This CDR3 contains 16 residues. Germline V lookup: CDR1 LGHNA, CDR2 YNFKEQ. The CDR3 DNA is TGTGCCAGCAGCCAAGAGCTCCGGAAAGTTTCGGGCATTCAGTACTTC. It yields the protein CASSQELRKVSGIQYF.

The table lists this clone with a few counts. The chain employs TRBV4-3 and TRBJ1-2, with D possibly matching TRBD1 (6 bases). Germline-derived CDR1 and CDR2 are LGHNA and YSLEER. Trimming cost V 0 bases and J 3 bases, with 11 bases left between them. CDR3 length: 15 amino acids. CDR3 loop: CASSQDLAGDYGYTF. CDR3 nucleotide sequence: TGCGCCAGCAGCCAAGATTTGGCAGGGGACTATGGCTACACCTTC.

This chain connects TRBV5-8 to TRBJ2-4; tentative D call: TRBD1 (5 bases). CDR3 size: 14 residues. V was trimmed by 4 bases and J by 4 bases, leaving 12 bases between them. CDR1 SGHTS and CDR2 YDEGEE come from the germline V gene. The CDR3 loop reads CASSPRKGKNIQYF. In nucleotides, the CDR3 is TGTGCCAGCAGCCCTCGAAAGGGGAAAAACATTCAGTACTTC.

The chain carries TRBV11-2 and TRBJ2-7, with a tentative D call TRBD2 (6 bases). Germline V lookup: CDR1 SGHAT, CDR2 FQNNGV. The CDR3 is made up of 15 amino acids. Trimming stripped 8 bases from V and 0 bases from J, with 17 bases between. For the CDR3, the DNA is TGTGCCAGCCGACGGGGTCGGGAGAGCTCCTACGAGCAGTACTTC. Its protein is CASRRGRESSYEQYF.

The chain carries TRBV5-4 and TRBJ2-3; D possibly corresponds to TRBD1 (6 bases). Germline V gene data show CDR1 as SGHNT and CDR2 as YYREEE (reference sequence). The CDR3 loop spans 14 amino acids. V shed 4 bases and J shed 2 bases, with 11 bases lying between them. The CDR3 is CASSTGPNTDTQYF. As DNA, the CDR3 is TGTGCCAGCAGCACAGGGCCCAACACAGATACGCAGTATTTT.

This clone has only one observation. The chain carries TRBV5-6 and TRBJ1-6, with TRBD1 identical over 7 bases. The V gene end was trimmed by 0 bases and the J gene end by 0 bases; junction bases not matched to a gene: 6. The CDR3 spans 18 residues. Germline CDR1 reads SGHDT; CDR2 reads YYEEEE. Written as DNA, the CDR3 is TGTGCCAGCAGCTTGGGGGACAGAAAAAGCTCCTATAATTCACCCCTCCACTTT. Protein product: CASSLGDRKSSYNSPLHF.

This clone turned up a few times. The chain carries TRBV4-3 and TRBJ1-2, with D possibly matching TRBD1 (5 bases). Germline CDR1 is LGHNA and CDR2 is YSLEER. Trimming removed 1 base from V and 5 bases from J, with 17 bases in between. The CDR3 sequence is 16 residues long. The CDR3 here is CASSQGSGGSPYGYTF. CDR3 coding DNA: TGCGCCAGCAGCCAAGGGTCCGGGGGGTCGCCTTATGGCTACACCTTC.

CDR3 bases: TGTGCCTGGGAGACAGGTAGGGCGGGTAGTGAGCAGTTCTTC. Its protein product is CAWETGRAGSEQFF. The rearrangement links TRBV30 to TRBJ2-1; a weak D match, TRBD1 (6 bases). Between the trimmed V and J ends, which lost 5 bases and 9 bases, there was a span of 20 bases. This CDR3 has 14 residues. From germline, CDR1 is GTSNPN and CDR2 SVGIG (reference sequence).

V usage is TRBV6-6 and J usage is TRBJ2-3; 12 bases fit TRBD2. The ends lost 5 bases at V and 0 bases at J; junction bases unmatched: 9. The CDR3 consists of 18 residues. Germline V gene data show CDR1 as MNHNY and CDR2 as SVGAGI (reference sequence). For the CDR3, the DNA is TGTGCCAGCAGTCCACTAGCGGGAGGCGGAAGAAGCACAGATACGCAGTATTTT. It translates to CASSPLAGGGRSTDTQYF.

The rearrangement joins TRBV19 to TRBJ1-1; unclear D gene. Per the germline V gene, CDR1 is LNHDA and CDR2 is SQIVND (reference sequence). CDR3 size: 14 residues. Deletions cut 8 bases from V and 7 bases from J, with 20 bases between. CDR3 sequence (DNA): TGTGCCAGTGGAGGTTTGGAGGGCGAAGTTGAAGCTTTCTTT. Translating gives CASGGLEGEVEAFF.

The chain is built from TRBV5-1 and TRBJ2-1; TRBD1 matches at 7 bases. The CDR3 is 14 amino acids. The V gene's germline CDR1 is SGHRS and CDR2 YFSETQ. V lost 1 base, J lost 5 bases, and 3 bases stayed unmatched. The CDR3 sequence is CASSLMGQNNEQFF. CDR3 sequence (DNA): TGCGCCAGCAGCTTGATGGGACAGAACAATGAGCAGTTCTTC.

This rearrangement joins TRBV6-9 to TRBJ1-2; D perhaps matches TRBD1 (6 bases). Deletions cut 1 base from V and 3 bases from J, with 18 bases between. This CDR3 has 17 amino acids. Germline values: CDR1 MNHGY, CDR2 SVAAGI. CDR3 sequence reads: CASSYYGDTRNDYGYTF. The CDR3 bases are TGTGCCAGCAGTTATTACGGGGACACCCGAAATGACTATGGCTACACCTTC.

Comment on this clone: The same CDR3 can be traced to other DNA sequences in this sample. The V and J genes are TRBV28 and TRBJ2-1; 11 bases agree with TRBD2. The trim removed 2 bases at V and 7 bases at J, leaving 4 bases unmatched. Germline V gene lookup returns CDR1 MDHEN and CDR2 SYDVKM. The length of the CDR3 is 15 residues. The CDR3 DNA reads as TGTGCCAGCAGTTTAAAGGGACTAGCGGCGAATGAGCAGTTCTTC. Its translation is CASSLKGLAANEQFF.

The CDR3 loop reads CASSARQGIVRTGELFF. The CDR3 nucleotides are TGTGCCAGCAGCGCCCGACAGGGGATTGTTCGCACCGGGGAGCTGTTTTTT. J is TRBJ2-2 and V is TRBV13; TRBD1 agrees at 8 bases. CDR3 length: 17 residues. Per germline, CDR1 PRHDT and CDR2 FYEKMQ (reference sequence). V was clipped by 5 bases and J by 4 bases; unmatched bases: 12. The full variable domain, its missing parts supplied by reference TRBV13 and TRBJ2-2, is AAGVIQSPRHLIKEKRETATLKCYPIPRHDTVYWYQQGPGQDPQFLISFYEKMQSDKGSIPDRFSAQQFSDYHSELNMSSLELGDSALYFCASSARQGIVRTGELFFGEGSRLTVL.

The chain has TRBV28 and TRBJ2-1; 10 bases are shared with TRBD1. The CDR3 spans 18 residues. Germline trimming cut 1 base from V and 6 bases from J; bases unmatched to any gene: 12. CDR1 MDHEN and CDR2 SYDVKM come from the germline V gene. DNA of the CDR3: TGTGCCAGCAGTTTATTTGGTTTGGCGGGACAGGGGAGCAATGAGCAGTTCTTC. Translated: CASSLFGLAGQGSNEQFF. Filled out from reference TRBV28 and TRBJ2-1, the complete variable domain reads DVKVTQSSRYLVKRTGEKVFLECVQDMDHENMFWYRQDPGLGLRLIYFSYDVKMKEKGDIPEGYSVSREKKERFSLILESASTNQTSMYLCASSLFGLAGQGSNEQFFGPGTRLTVL.

This clone was seen just once. The chain is built from TRBV11-2 and TRBJ1-1, with unresolved D. This CDR3 spans 13 amino acids. CDR1 is SGHAT, CDR2 FQNNGV, per germline. The V end was cut by 6 bases, the J end by 3 bases, with 11 bases between. The CDR3 DNA reads as TGTGCCAGCAGGACTTTGAACCACACTGAAGCTTTCTTT. Translated: CASRTLNHTEAFF.

V and J are TRBV3-1 (or the pseudogene TRBV3-2) and TRBJ1-2; the match to TRBD1 covers 8 bases. Germline V gene lookup returns CDR1 LGHDT and CDR2 YNNKEL (reference sequence). The V and J ends lost 2 bases and 4 bases, in that order; junction bases with no gene match: 12. The CDR3 is made up of 17 amino acids. The CDR3 nucleotides are TGTGCCAGCAGCCAACCTCGGAGGTGGCAGGGGGCCTATGGCTACACCTTC. Translated, it gives CASSQPRRWQGAYGYTF.

The chain employs TRBV6-5 and TRBJ2-7; a weak D match, TRBD1 (5 bases). V was shortened by 0 bases and J by 0 bases, with 12 bases between the two germline ends. The length of the CDR3 is 16 residues. Looked up from germline, CDR1 is MNHEY and CDR2 is SVGAGI. The CDR3 sequence: CASSYSGALSSYEQYF. The DNA of the CDR3 is TGTGCCAGCAGTTACTCAGGGGCGCTGAGCTCCTACGAGCAGTACTTC.

This chain connects TRBV20-1 to TRBJ1-1; 9 bases line up with TRBD1. The CDR3 spans 12 residues. Germline CDR1 DFQATT, CDR2 SNEGSKA (reference sequence). V lost 3 bases and J lost 10; bases outside the gene matches: 6. The CDR3 loop reads CSASVGQGRAFF. CDR3 DNA sequence: TGCAGTGCTAGTGTGGGACAGGGTAGAGCTTTCTTT.

The rearrangement uses TRBV7-2 and TRBJ1-3; D gene uncertain. The CDR3 totals 15 residues. With 2 bases removed from V and 2 bases from J, the gap between germline ends came to 10 bases. CDR1 is SGHTA, CDR2 FQGNSA, per germline. The CDR3: CASSLNAVPGNTIYF. CDR3 nucleotide sequence: TGTGCCAGCAGCTTAAACGCAGTACCTGGAAACACCATATATTTT.

This sequence joins TRBV7-2 and TRBJ2-1, with TRBD2 matching 8 bases. There are 14 residues in the CDR3. Unmatched junction bases numbered 6, after V lost 7 bases and J lost 4 bases. Germline loops: CDR1 SGHTA, CDR2 FQGNSA. In DNA form, the CDR3 reads TGTGCCAGCACCCTAGTAGCGGGGTACAATGAGCAGTTCTTC. Amino acids: CASTLVAGYNEQFF.

This rearrangement joins TRBV15 to TRBJ2-7, with D tentatively TRBD1 (6 bases). This CDR3 is built from 15 residues. Germline V gene sequence: CDR1 LNHNV, CDR2 YYDKDF (reference sequence). The V and J ends lost 3 bases and 6 bases respectively, with 18 bases between them. CDR3 in DNA: TGTGCCACCAGCAGTTTTAGACAGGAAGTGGTCGAGCAGTACTTC. Its translation is CATSSFRQEVVEQYF.

The CDR3 DNA reads TGTGCCAGCAGCGTAGGGGACACCAGATTGCAAGAGACCCAGTACTTC. Encoded protein: CASSVGDTRLQETQYF. The chain uses TRBV9 and TRBJ2-5; maybe TRBD1 (6 bases). Germline loops: CDR1 SGDLS, CDR2 YYNGEE. Trimming pared 0 bases from V and 2 bases from J, leaving 14 bases between. This CDR3 is built from 16 residues.